This entry features one T cell receptor (beta chain) sequence. As yet, its antigen is unknown. This sample is drawn from a study of T cell responses to AZD1222 COVID-19 vaccine. Overall study findings and caveats: The study found vaccine-associated CD4 TCRs spanning spike, dominant at 160-218 and 743-854. Once two AZD1222 doses were given, Spike-specific TCR breadth and depth went up. At study baseline, merely six AZD1222 recipients were seropositive.

Clones were sequenced by immunoSEQ multiplex PCR, and TCRdb holds only the in-frame ones, with some missing. The sample carries some 82,000 clones, 70% to 90% recorded once. Germline lookup yields CDR1 MRHNA and CDR2 SNTAGT. The length of the CDR3 is 15 residues. V lost 6 bases to trimming and J lost 9 bases; unmatched junction nucleotides: 11. This sample comprised peripheral blood, obtained on day 0 of AZD1222 vaccination. This TCR derives from an adult in good health. The rearrangement joins TRBV6-4 to TRBJ1-6; 7 bases agree with TRBD1. In nucleotides, the CDR3 is TGTGCCAGCAGAAGCGGACAGGCGGGGGGTTCACCCCTCCACTTT. Translating it yields CASRSGQAGGSPLHF.